Listed below are T cell receptor beta chains from one sample, sequenced in a study of blood T cell repertoires in COVID-19. Generated by immunoSEQ multiplex PCR, the TCRdb table keeps only in-frame clones and is missing some. The table lists 210,000 or so clones, around four fifths of them singletons. The sequenced sample was PBMCs or T cells enriched from blood (not recorded which). The receptor source for this set is a woman in her fifties or sixties who had been exposed to COVID-19. Each CDR3 is given with its conserved first and last residue. The D gene is left open where the match is weak. Clone size, where shown, is once, few, many, or a class for clones that have expanded.

TRBJ2-5,TRBV29-1,NA,NA,CSVDSGAETQYF,TGCAGCGTTGATTCTGGGGCAGAGACCCAGTACTTC
TRBJ2-7,TRBV27,once,NA,CASSWGGQGYEQYF,TGTGCCAGCAGTTGGGGGGGCCAGGGTTACGAGCAGTACTTC
TRBJ2-7,TRBV30,NA,NA,CAWSDLTGHEQYF,TGTGCCTGGAGTGATTTAACAGGGCACGAGCAGTACTTC
TRBJ2-1,TRBV6-5,NA,TRBD1,CASPANRGHEQFF,TGTGCCAGCCCCGCAAACAGGGGACATGAGCAGTTCTTC
TRBJ2-2,TRBV10-3,NA,NA,CAISEVGGIWAGELFF,TGTGCCATCAGTGAGGTTGGGGGGATCTGGGCCGGGGAGCTGTTTTTT
TRBJ1-2,TRBV27,NA,NA,CASSSHRDFPYGYTF,TGTGCCAGCAGTTCCCACAGAGATTTTCCCTATGGCTACACCTTC
TRBJ1-5,TRBV6-6,NA,NA,CASTQGGNQPQHF,TGTGCCAGCACCCAAGGGGGAAACCAGCCCCAGCATTTT
TRBJ2-5,TRBV10-2,NA,NA,CASSLSKWETQYF,TGCGCCAGCAGCTTAAGCAAATGGGAGACCCAGTACTTC
TRBJ2-3,TRBV29-1,NA,TRBD1,CSVTGTGVGTDTQYF,TGCAGCGTTACCGGGACAGGGGTTGGCACAGATACGCAGTATTTT
TRBJ2-2,TRBV10-3,few,TRBD2,CAISESASGNTGELFF,TGTGCCATCAGTGAGTCGGCTAGCGGAAACACCGGGGAGCTGTTTTTT
TRBJ1-1,TRBV28,NA,TRBD1,CASSLGTGMETFF,TGTGCCAGCAGTTTAGGGACAGGGATGGAAACTTTCTTT
TRBJ1-1,TRBV5-5,few,TRBD1,CASSLRTGGRSTEAFF,TGTGCCAGCAGCTTGAGGACAGGGGGTAGGAGCACTGAAGCTTTCTTT
TRBJ2-5,TRBV3-1/TRBV3-2,NA,TRBD1,CASSPIQGQETQYF,TGTGCCAGCAGTCCGATACAGGGGCAAGAGACCCAGTACTTC
TRBJ2-7,TRBV7-9,NA,TRBD1,CASSPRGGGEQYF,TGTGCCAGCAGCCCACGAGGGGGCGGCGAGCAGTACTTC
TRBJ1-4,TRBV5-1,NA,NA,CASSLSENEKLFF,TGCGCCAGCAGCTTAAGTGAGAATGAAAAACTGTTTTTT
TRBJ1-5,TRBV6-1,NA,NA,CASSEFRGPQHF,TGTGCCAGCAGTGAATTTCGGGGGCCCCAGCATTTT